Listed below are T cell receptor beta chains from one sample, sequenced in a study of cytomegalovirus exposure and HLA in healthy donors. Profiling relied on immunoSEQ multiplex PCR, and the TCRdb table lists in-frame clones only, not all of them. The sample lists 200,000 or so clones, 70% to 85% occurring once. Sequenced material: PBMCs. The receptor set was obtained from a man aged 50 to 60 in good health and CMV-seronegative. Both conserved end residues are part of each CDR3. The D gene is left open where the match is weak. The size entry is marked missing in some rows and otherwise reads once, few, many or a size class.

size	D	V	J	DNA	CDR3
NA	NA	TRBV28	TRBJ1-1	TGTGCCAGCAGGGGCGACACTGAAGCTTTCTTT	CASRGDTEAFF
NA	NA	TRBV5-1	TRBJ2-2	TGCGCCAGCAGGAGCCGGACCGGGGAGCTGTTTTTT	CASRSRTGELFF
NA	NA	TRBV28	TRBJ1-1	TGTGCCAGCAGTTTTAACTGGCGGGGTCTGAACACTGAAGCTTTCTTT	CASSFNWRGLNTEAFF
NA	NA	TRBV30	TRBJ2-5	TGTGCCTGGAGTCGGCAGGTCCAAGAGACCCAGTACTTC	CAWSRQVQETQYF
NA	TRBD1	TRBV27	TRBJ2-7	TGTGCCAGCAGGGACACAGGGGGCTCCTACGAGCAGTACTTC	CASRDTGGSYEQYF
few	TRBD2	TRBV2	TRBJ2-7	TGTGCCAGCAGTACCCTAGCGGGAGGGTGGCAGTACTTC	CASSTLAGGWQYF
few	TRBD1	TRBV18	TRBJ2-6	TGTGCCAGCTCACCTACAGGGGCTGGGGCCAACGTCCTGACTTTC	CASSPTGAGANVLTF
NA	TRBD2	TRBV9	TRBJ2-1	TGTGCCAGCAGCACCAGCGGGAGTTCCTACAATGAGCAGTTCTTC	CASSTSGSSYNEQFF
NA	TRBD1	TRBV9	TRBJ1-2	TGTGCCAGCAGCGTGGGACAGGGCGGACTAAAGTATGGCTACACCTTC	CASSVGQGGLKYGYTF
NA	TRBD1	TRBV11-2	TRBJ2-7	TGTGCCAGCAGCCCGTACCCCGGGACAGGGTACGAGCAGTACTTC	CASSPYPGTGYEQYF
NA	TRBD2	TRBV5-1	TRBJ2-3	TGCGCCAGCAGCAGAGCGGGAGGTGGAGATACGCAGTATTTT	CASSRAGGGDTQYF
NA	NA	TRBV28	TRBJ2-7	TGTGCCAGCAGTCTCCGGGACAAGTCCTACGAGCAGTACTTC	CASSLRDKSYEQYF
NA	NA	TRBV19	TRBJ2-7	TGTGCCAGTAGTATGGAAGGGGGCTCCTACGAGCAGTACTTC	CASSMEGGSYEQYF
NA	NA	TRBV6-1	TRBJ2-7	TGTGCCAGCAGTGAAGCGGCCGCGGACTCAAAGTACGAGCAGTACTTC	CASSEAAADSKYEQYF
NA	NA	TRBV5-1	TRBJ1-3	TGCGCCAGCAGCTACGAGGGTGGCTCTGGAAACACCATATATTTT	CASSYEGGSGNTIYF
NA	NA	TRBV28	TRBJ2-3	TGTGCCAGCAGTTTACGAGCAACGATAGATACGCAGTATTTT	CASSLRATIDTQYF
few	NA	TRBV5-1	TRBJ2-1	TGCGCCAGCAGCTTGGGTGGGAGTAACGTTGAGCAGTTCTTC	CASSLGGSNVEQFF
NA	TRBD2	TRBV7-6	TRBJ2-1	TGTGCCAGCAGCTTATATGGGAGGGCCGGTCGTGAGCAGTTCTTC	CASSLYGRAGREQFF
NA	NA	TRBV7-8	TRBJ1-4	TGTGCCAGCAGCCGGGAGACGGGGGGAGGTGAAAAACTGTTTTTT	CASSRETGGGEKLFF
NA	TRBD1	TRBV19	TRBJ2-1	TGTGCCAGTAGTAGCGGCAGTACCGGGACAGTACAGTTCTTC	CASSSGSTGTVQFF
NA	TRBD2	TRBV5-1	TRBJ2-3	TGCGCCAGCAGAAGGTCTAGCGGGAGGGCCGAGATAGATACGCAGTATTTT	CASRRSSGRAEIDTQYF
NA	NA	TRBV5-4	TRBJ2-6	TGTGCCAGCACAGAAGGAGGGGGCGCGCCCTCTGGGGCCAACGTCCTGACTTTC	CASTEGGGAPSGANVLTF
NA	NA	TRBV5-6	TRBJ1-2	TGTGCCAGCAGCGAGACCGGGACACCCTATGGCTACACCTTC	CASSETGTPYGYTF
NA	TRBD1	TRBV14	TRBJ2-5	TGTGCCAGCAGCCTGGGACAGGGTTCGCCCAGAGGAGAGACCCAGTACTTC	CASSLGQGSPRGETQYF
NA	TRBD2	TRBV7-9	TRBJ2-1	TGTGCCAGCAGCTTGGATCTAGCGGTTTACAATGAGCAGTTCTTC	CASSLDLAVYNEQFF
NA	TRBD2	TRBV28	TRBJ2-1	TGTGCCAGCAGTTTAATTATCGCGGGAGGAGATGAGCAGTTCTTC	CASSLIIAGGDEQFF
NA	NA	TRBV19	TRBJ1-5	TGTGCCAGTACAGGGTTCGGTCAGCCCCAGCATTTT	CASTGFGQPQHF
NA	TRBD2	TRBV2	TRBJ2-1	TGTGCCAGCAGCGGCGCGGGACTAGCGGTGGGAAATGAGCAGTTCTTC	CASSGAGLAVGNEQFF
NA	NA	TRBV7-8	TRBJ1-1	TGTGCCAGCAGCTCCGGTGGGCGGGACGAAGCTTTCTTT	CASSSGGRDEAFF
NA	TRBD1	TRBV6-5	TRBJ2-7	TGTGCCAGCAGTTACTCGTGGACAGGGCCCTCCTACGAGCAGTACTTC	CASSYSWTGPSYEQYF
NA	NA	TRBV5-1	TRBJ2-6	TGCGCCAGCAGCTTGGGTTTCCGCTCTGGGGCCAACGTCCTGACTTTC	CASSLGFRSGANVLTF
NA	TRBD1	TRBV28	TRBJ1-5	TGTGCCAGCAGTTATACAGGGGGACCCAATCAGCCCCAGCATTTT	CASSYTGGPNQPQHF
NA	NA	TRBV27	TRBJ2-3	TGTGCCAGCACTGGTGAGTCGCCAGATACGCAGTATTTT	CASTGESPDTQYF
NA	NA	TRBV30	TRBJ1-2	TGTGCCTGGAGTGCAAGACAGGACGTCCCCTATGGCTACACCTTC	CAWSARQDVPYGYTF
NA	TRBD2	TRBV9	TRBJ2-1	TGTGCCAGCAGCCCTAGGGTGGGGACTAGCGGATACAATGAGCAGTTCTTC	CASSPRVGTSGYNEQFF
NA	TRBD1	TRBV19	TRBJ1-4	TGTGCCAGTGGGGACAGGGTCCGACCAAACGAAAAACTGTTTTTT	CASGDRVRPNEKLFF
few	NA	TRBV29-1	TRBJ1-1	TGCAGCGTACAGGGAACTGAAGCTTTCTTT	CSVQGTEAFF
NA	NA	TRBV27	TRBJ1-2	TGTGCCAGCAGTTGGACAGCTAACTATGGCTACACCTTC	CASSWTANYGYTF
NA	TRBD1	TRBV5-1	TRBJ2-3	TGCGCCAGCAGCCCCGACAGGGCCCTAAGCACAGATACGCAGTATTTT	CASSPDRALSTDTQYF
once	NA	TRBV28	TRBJ1-5	TGTGCCAGCATCCCAGGAACAGTTAAGTTACAGCCCCAGCATTTT	CASIPGTVKLQPQHF
NA	NA	TRBV27	TRBJ2-7	TGTGCCAGCAGTAGTGGCGGGGCCTCCTACGAGCAGTACTTC	CASSSGGASYEQYF
NA	NA	TRBV19	TRBJ1-1	TGTGCCAGTAGTATTAGGGAGGAGAACACTGAAGCTTTCTTT	CASSIREENTEAFF
NA	TRBD1	TRBV28	TRBJ2-7	TGTGCCAGCAGCAGGACAGGGCCCTACGAGCAGTACTTC	CASSRTGPYEQYF
few	TRBD2	TRBV6-1	TRBJ2-5	TGTGCCAGCAGTGAATTTGGCGGGAGGGGAGAGACCCAGTACTTC	CASSEFGGRGETQYF
once	TRBD1	TRBV5-1	TRBJ2-3	TGCGCCAGCAGTTCCGGGACAGGCACAGATACGCAGTATTTT	CASSSGTGTDTQYF
NA	NA	TRBV27	TRBJ2-7	TGTGCCAGCAGTTTAGTCCAGAACTACGAGCAGTACTTC	CASSLVQNYEQYF
NA	NA	TRBV18	TRBJ1-1	TGTGCCAGCTCAGCGGACAGAAACACTGAAGCTTTCTTT	CASSADRNTEAFF
NA	NA	TRBV2	TRBJ1-1	TGTGCCAGCAGTGACATAGCCGGGGGGACTGAAGCTTTCTTT	CASSDIAGGTEAFF
NA	TRBD1	TRBV6-5	TRBJ1-2	TGTGCCAGCCGCGGACAGGGCACGGACTATGGCTACACCTTC	CASRGQGTDYGYTF
NA	TRBD1	TRBV9	TRBJ2-5	TGTGCCAGCAGCGTAGAAGGACAGGGGGCGGGAGAGACCCAGTACTTC	CASSVEGQGAGETQYF
NA	NA	TRBV5-1	TRBJ2-1	TGCGCCAGCAGACTGGGCGGAGCCCTTAGCGATGAGCAGTTCTTC	CASRLGGALSDEQFF
NA	TRBD1	TRBV2	TRBJ2-7	TGTGCCAGCAGCCCATCACAGGGGCTTAAGAACGAGCAGTACTTC	CASSPSQGLKNEQYF